This T cell receptor beta chain was observed in a study of blood T cell repertoires in COVID-19. Across the whole study: COVID-19 samples from acute and convalescent phases originated in the United States, Italy and Spain.

V was shortened by 0 bases and J by 7 bases, with 13 bases between the two germline ends. This CDR3 is 15 amino acids long. In germline, CDR1 is SGHRS, CDR2 YFSETQ. Here immunoSEQ multiplex PCR was the method, and the copy in TCRdb shows in-frame clones only, minus some. The top ten hold under 3.5% of the sample, which has around 300,000 clones, 85% to 90% seen once. The rearrangement links TRBV5-1 to TRBJ1-4; tentative D call: TRBD1 (5 bases). Sequencing was done on a sample of peripheral blood. The source of this sequence is a woman between 25 and 40 years old with COVID-19, enrolled during active disease. The CDR3 sequence is CASSLEKGEGEKLFF. CDR3 sequence (DNA): TGCGCCAGCAGCTTGGAGAAAGGGGAGGGTGAAAAACTGTTTTTT.